The text below deals with one T cell receptor beta chain. Its antigen remains unidentified. These data come from a study of cytotoxic CD8 clonotypes in ibrutinib-treated CLL. In the study overall: There were roughly twelve relapsed/refractory patients and about 15 treatment-naive patients, and fewer than 18 were IGHV unmutated. Whole-study results and caveats: Clonality (at baseline) was higher than in age-matched healthy donors and tracked circulating CD8+ T-cell counts.

The data were produced by immunoSEQ multiplex PCR, yet TCRdb's version contains in-frame clones alone and is incomplete. The table lists approximately 190,000 clones, 70% of them singletons. The germline gives CDR1 LNHDA, CDR2 SQIVND (reference sequence). Trimming left V 7 bases short and J 3 bases short, with 6 bases between. The CDR3 runs 12 residues. Library input was about 2.2 micrograms of DNA from cryopreserved PBMCs. The TCR originated in a human donor with chronic lymphocytic leukemia. The V call is TRBV19, the J call TRBJ2-2; the D is unclear. Sequencing used PBMCs, obtained after 12 months of ibrutinib treatment. CDR3 in amino acids: CASKADTGELFF. CDR3 nucleotide sequence: TGTGCCAGTAAGGCAGACACCGGGGAGCTGTTTTTT.